Reported below is one T cell receptor (beta chain). Once RNA had been extracted, it was reverse transcribed into cDNA to act as the sequencing template. Some clones are missing from TCRdb's copy, which holds only in-frame ones; the method was immunoSEQ multiplex PCR. Here the sample spans roughly 60,000 clones, approximately 44% being singletons. Germline-derived CDR1 and CDR2 are MNHEY and SVGAGI. V was cut by 8 bases and J by 4 bases, with 21 bases left in between. The CDR3 totals 15 residues. This sample is part of a study of CD8+ T cells in alopecia areata. Study in general: Among treated patients, oral tofacitinib was administered at 5 to 10 mg twice daily. Treatment with tofacitinib (6 to 18 months) was followed by 6 months off drug.

This sample's treatment: oral pan-JAK inhibitor, 5-10 mg twice daily. In alopecia areata patients, both lesional scalp punch biopsies and peripheral blood were collected. Cell sorting on a FACSAria was used to separate CD4+ and CD8+ T cells from the PBMCs. The input for sequencing was CD8+ T cells sorted from blood, taken between weeks 36 and 40, from a patient treated with tofacitinib. The V call is TRBV6-5, the J call TRBJ2-7; TRBD2 might be the D (5 bases). This sequence was found in a human donor with alopecia areata. The CDR3 nucleotides read TGTGCCAGCTCGATTGGCGAGGACTCTCGGTACGAGCAGTACTTC. Protein sequence: CASSIGEDSRYEQYF.